This T cell receptor beta chain came from a study of response to subunit inactivated influenza vaccine (dated by TCRdb to the late 2010s). About the study as a whole: The study used deep quantitative T cell receptor repertoire profiling to track responses to a trivalent subunit inactivated influenza vaccine. On the study overall, not on this receptor specifically: The authors proposed that each seasonal influenza vaccination may bring in only a limited number of new T cells.

Concerning this clonotype: What antigen it recognizes has not been identified. No per-base quality is available; no much larger clone lies one base away.

Libraries were made using RT-PCR. The instrument was an Illumina HiSeq 2500. The raw public reads went through TCRdb reprocessing: fastp at Q25, MiXCR clone calling, in-frame beta chains kept. Duplicate CDR3 protein sequences are folded into a single record with the most common DNA and genes. The sample data list under 550,000 distinct CDR3 sequences, and roughly 7.6% of these were observed just once. Clones ranked in the top ten supply around 14% of the sample. The material was PBMCs from blood, obtained less than 30 months after vaccination. The clonotype was recovered from a man aged 50 to 69 who received an inactivated influenza vaccine. Donor details come from another sample of the same person, matched by shared clones.

In nucleotides, the sequence is TGTGCCAGCAGTTTCGACAGGCCGATAAGCCCTCAGCCCCAGCATTTT. It translates as CASSFDRPISPQPQHF. The chain is made from TRBV6-2 or TRBV6-3 and TRBJ1-5; the D region possibly corresponds to TRBD1 (6 bases align). Looking up the germline V gene yields CDR1 MNHEY and CDR2 SVGEGT. The cysteine opens and the phenylalanine closes a CDR3 of 16 amino acids. Just CDR3 DNA is preserved here, 48 bases in frame from base 1. V lost 4 bases and J lost 6 bases; the stretch between them is 19 bases long.